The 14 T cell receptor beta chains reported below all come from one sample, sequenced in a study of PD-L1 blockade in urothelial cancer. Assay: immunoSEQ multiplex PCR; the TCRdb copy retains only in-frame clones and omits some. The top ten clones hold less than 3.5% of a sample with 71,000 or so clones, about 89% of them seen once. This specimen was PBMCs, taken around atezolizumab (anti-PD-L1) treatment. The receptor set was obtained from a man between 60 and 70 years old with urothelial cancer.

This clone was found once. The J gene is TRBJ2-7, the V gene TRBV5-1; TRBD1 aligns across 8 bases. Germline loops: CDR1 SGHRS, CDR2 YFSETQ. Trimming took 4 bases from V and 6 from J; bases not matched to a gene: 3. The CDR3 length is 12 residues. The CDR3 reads CASSPGQGEQYF. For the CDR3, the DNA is TGCGCCAGCAGCCCAGGACAGGGCGAGCAGTACTTC.

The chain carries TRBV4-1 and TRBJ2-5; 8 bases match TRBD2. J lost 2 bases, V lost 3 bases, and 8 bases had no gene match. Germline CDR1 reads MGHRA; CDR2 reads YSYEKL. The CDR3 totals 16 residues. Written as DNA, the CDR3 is TGCGCCAGCAGCCACGGAGCGCTAGCGGGTCAAGAGACCCAGTACTTC. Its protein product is CASSHGALAGQETQYF.

The CDR3 DNA is TGTGCCAGCGGAAACAGGGGAATTCAGCCCCAGCATTTT. Translating it yields CASGNRGIQPQHF. V usage is TRBV27 and J usage is TRBJ1-5; 7 nucleotides line up with TRBD1. V shed 8 bases, J shed 6 bases, and the junction held 7 bases outside the gene matches. The CDR3 runs 13 residues. CDR1 is MNHEY, CDR2 SMNVEV, per germline (reference sequence).

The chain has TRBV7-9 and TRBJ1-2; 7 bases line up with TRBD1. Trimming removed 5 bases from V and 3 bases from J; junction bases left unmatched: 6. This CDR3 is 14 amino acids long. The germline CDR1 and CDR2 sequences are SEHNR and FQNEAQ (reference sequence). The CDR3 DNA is TGTGCCAGCAGCCCGGACAGGCACTACTATGGCTACACCTTC. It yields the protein CASSPDRHYYGYTF.

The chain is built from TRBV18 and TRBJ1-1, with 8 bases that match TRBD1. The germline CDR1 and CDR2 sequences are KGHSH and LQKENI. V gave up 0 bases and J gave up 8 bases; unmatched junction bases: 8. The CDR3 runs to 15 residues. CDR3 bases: TGTGCCAGCTCACCACCGAACAGGGGGGAATCAGAAGCTTTCTTT. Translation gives CASSPPNRGESEAFF.

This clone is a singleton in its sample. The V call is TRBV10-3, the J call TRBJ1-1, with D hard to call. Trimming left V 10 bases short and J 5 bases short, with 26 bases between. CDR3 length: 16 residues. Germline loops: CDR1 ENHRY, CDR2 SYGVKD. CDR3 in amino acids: CATTEQVGTAGTEAFF. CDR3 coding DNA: TGTGCCACCACAGAACAAGTTGGAACGGCGGGAACTGAAGCTTTCTTT.

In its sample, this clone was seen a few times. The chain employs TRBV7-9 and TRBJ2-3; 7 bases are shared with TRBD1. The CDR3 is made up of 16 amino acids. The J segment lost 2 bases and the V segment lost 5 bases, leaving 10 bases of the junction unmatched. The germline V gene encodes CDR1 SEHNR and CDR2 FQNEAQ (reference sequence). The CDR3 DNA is TGTGCCAGCAGCCTGGGGACAGACCGACCCACAGATACGCAGTATTTT. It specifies CASSLGTDRPTDTQYF.

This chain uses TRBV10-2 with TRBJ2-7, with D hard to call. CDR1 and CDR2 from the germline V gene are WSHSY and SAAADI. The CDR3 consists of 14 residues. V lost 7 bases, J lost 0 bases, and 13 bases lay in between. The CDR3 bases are TGCGCCAGCATCCATCCGACTGACTCCTACGAGCAGTACTTC. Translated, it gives CASIHPTDSYEQYF.

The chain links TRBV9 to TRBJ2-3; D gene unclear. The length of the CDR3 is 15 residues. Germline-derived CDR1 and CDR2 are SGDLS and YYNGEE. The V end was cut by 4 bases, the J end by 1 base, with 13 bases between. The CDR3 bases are TGTGCCAGCAGCCCCGCGCGCCTCCGCACAGATACGCAGTATTTT. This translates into CASSPARLRTDTQYF.

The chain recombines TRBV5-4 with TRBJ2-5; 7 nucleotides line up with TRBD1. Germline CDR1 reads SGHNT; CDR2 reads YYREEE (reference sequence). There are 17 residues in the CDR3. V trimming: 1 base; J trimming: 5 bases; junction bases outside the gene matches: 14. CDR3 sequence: CASSLLISTGIGETQYF. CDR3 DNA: TGTGCCAGCAGCTTGCTCATTTCGACAGGGATCGGCGAGACCCAGTACTTC.

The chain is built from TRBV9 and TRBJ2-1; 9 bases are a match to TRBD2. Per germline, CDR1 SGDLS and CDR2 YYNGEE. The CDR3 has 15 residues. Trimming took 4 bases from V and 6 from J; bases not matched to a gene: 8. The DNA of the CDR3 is TGTGCCAGCAGCTATTCCGTGACTAGCGGCAATGAGCAGTTCTTC. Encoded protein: CASSYSVTSGNEQFF.

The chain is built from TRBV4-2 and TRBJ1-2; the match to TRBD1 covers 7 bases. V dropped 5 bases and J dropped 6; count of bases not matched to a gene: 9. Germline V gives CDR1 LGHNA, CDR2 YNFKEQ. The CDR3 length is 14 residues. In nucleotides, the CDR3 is TGTGCCAGCAGCACGCGGGACAGTAGGAATGGCTACACCTTC. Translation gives CASSTRDSRNGYTF.

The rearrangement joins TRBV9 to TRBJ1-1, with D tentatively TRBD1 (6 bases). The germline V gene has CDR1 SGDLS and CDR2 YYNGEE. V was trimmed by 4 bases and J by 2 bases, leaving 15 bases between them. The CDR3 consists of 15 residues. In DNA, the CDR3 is TGTGCCAGCAGCAACAACCTACAGGGCAACACTGAAGCTTTCTTT. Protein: CASSNNLQGNTEAFF.

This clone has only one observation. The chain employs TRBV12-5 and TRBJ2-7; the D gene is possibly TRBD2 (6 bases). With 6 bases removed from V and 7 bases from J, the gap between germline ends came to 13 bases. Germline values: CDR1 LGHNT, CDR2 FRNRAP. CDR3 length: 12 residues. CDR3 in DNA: TGTGCTAGTGGGTTACATCGGGGGGAGCAGTACTTC. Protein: CASGLHRGEQYF.